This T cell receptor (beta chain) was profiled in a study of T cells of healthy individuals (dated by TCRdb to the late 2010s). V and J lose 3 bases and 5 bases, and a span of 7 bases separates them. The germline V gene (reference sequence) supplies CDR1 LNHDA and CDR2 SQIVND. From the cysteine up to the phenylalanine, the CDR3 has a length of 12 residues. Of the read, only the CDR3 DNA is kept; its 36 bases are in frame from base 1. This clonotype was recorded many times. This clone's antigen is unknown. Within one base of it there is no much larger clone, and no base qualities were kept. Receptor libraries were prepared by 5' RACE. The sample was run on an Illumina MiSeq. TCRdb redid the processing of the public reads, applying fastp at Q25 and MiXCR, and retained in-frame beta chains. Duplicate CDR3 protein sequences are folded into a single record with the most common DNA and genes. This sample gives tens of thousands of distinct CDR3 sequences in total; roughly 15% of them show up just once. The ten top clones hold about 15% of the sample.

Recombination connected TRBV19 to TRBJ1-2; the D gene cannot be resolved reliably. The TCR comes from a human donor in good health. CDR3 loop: CASSIRAYGYTF. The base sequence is TGTGCCAGTAGTATTCGGGCGTATGGCTACACCTTC.